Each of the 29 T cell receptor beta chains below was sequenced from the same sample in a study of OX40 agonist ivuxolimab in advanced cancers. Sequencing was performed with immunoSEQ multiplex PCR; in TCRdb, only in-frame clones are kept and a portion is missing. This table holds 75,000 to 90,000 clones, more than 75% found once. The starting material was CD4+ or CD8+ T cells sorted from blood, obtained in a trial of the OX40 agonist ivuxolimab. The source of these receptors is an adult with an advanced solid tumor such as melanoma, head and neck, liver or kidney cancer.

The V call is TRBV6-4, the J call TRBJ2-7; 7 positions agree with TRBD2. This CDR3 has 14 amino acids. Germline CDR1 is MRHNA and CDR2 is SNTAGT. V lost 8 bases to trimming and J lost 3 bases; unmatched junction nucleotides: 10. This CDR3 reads CASAAEASGYEQYF. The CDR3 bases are TGTGCCAGCGCCGCAGAGGCTAGCGGCTACGAGCAGTACTTC.

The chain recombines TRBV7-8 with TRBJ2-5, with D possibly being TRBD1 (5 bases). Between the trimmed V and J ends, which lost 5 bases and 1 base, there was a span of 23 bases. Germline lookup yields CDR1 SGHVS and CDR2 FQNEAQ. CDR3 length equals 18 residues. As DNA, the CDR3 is TGTGCCAGCAGCACGTTTATGACCTCAGGGTCACTCCAAGAGACCCAGTACTTC. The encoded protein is CASSTFMTSGSLQETQYF.

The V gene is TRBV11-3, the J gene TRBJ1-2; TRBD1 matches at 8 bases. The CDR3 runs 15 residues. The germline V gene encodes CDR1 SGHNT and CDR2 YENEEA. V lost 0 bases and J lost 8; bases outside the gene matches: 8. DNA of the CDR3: TGTGCCAGCAGCTTAGATCGGCAGGGGGCTATGGGCTACACCTTC. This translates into CASSLDRQGAMGYTF.

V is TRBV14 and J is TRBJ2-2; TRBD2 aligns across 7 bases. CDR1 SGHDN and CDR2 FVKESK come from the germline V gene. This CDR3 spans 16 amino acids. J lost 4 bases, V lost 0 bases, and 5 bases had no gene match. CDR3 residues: CASSQDSGSSTGELFF. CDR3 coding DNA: TGTGCCAGCAGCCAAGATAGCGGGTCCTCCACCGGGGAGCTGTTTTTT.

The CDR3 coding sequence is TGTGCCAGCTCCCGAGGGACAGGGGGCTACGAGCAGTACTTC. Amino acids: CASSRGTGGYEQYF. The chain uses TRBV18 and TRBJ2-7; 11 bases are a match to TRBD1. Trimming cost V 6 bases and J 3 bases; bases outside gene matches: 4. The CDR3 loop spans 14 amino acids. Germline assignment: CDR1 KGHSH and CDR2 LQKENI.

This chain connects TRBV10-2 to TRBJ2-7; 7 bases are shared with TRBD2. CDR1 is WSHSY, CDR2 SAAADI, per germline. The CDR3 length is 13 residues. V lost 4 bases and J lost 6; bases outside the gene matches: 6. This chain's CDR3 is CASSAAGETEQYF. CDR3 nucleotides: TGCGCCAGCAGTGCTGCGGGAGAGACCGAGCAGTACTTC.

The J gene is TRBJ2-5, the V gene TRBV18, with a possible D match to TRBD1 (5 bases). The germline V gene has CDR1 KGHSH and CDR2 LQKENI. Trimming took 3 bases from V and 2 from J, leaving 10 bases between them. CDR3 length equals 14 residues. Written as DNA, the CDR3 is TGTGCCAGCTCACCGCCCTCAGGGCAAGAGACCCAGTACTTC. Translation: CASSPPSGQETQYF.

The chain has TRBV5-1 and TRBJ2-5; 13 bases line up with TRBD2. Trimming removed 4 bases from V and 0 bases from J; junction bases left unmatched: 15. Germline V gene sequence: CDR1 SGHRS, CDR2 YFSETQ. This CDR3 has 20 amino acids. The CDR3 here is CASSRLTGLAGEGNQETQYF. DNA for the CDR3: TGCGCCAGCAGCCGATTAACTGGACTAGCGGGAGAAGGGAACCAAGAGACCCAGTACTTC.

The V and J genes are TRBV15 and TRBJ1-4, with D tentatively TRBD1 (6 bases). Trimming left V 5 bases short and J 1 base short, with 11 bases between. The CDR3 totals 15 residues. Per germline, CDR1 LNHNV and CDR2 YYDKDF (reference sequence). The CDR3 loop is CATSVGDKTNEKLFF. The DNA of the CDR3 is TGTGCCACCAGCGTTGGGGACAAAACTAATGAAAAACTGTTTTTT.

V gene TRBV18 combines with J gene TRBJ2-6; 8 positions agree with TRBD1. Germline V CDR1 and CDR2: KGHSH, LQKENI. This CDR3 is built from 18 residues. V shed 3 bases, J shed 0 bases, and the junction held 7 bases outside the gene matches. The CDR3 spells CASSPGQVRSSGANVLTF. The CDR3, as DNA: TGTGCCAGCTCACCGGGACAGGTCAGAAGCTCTGGGGCCAACGTCCTGACTTTC.

The CDR3 is CACRGQGGNTEAFF. The CDR3 nucleotides are TGTGCCTGTAGGGGGCAAGGGGGGAACACTGAAGCTTTCTTT. The chain employs TRBV30 and TRBJ1-1; TRBD1 agrees at 7 bases. Germline loops: CDR1 GTSNPN, CDR2 SVGIG (reference sequence). V dropped 6 bases and J dropped 1; count of bases not matched to a gene: 8. The CDR3 contains 14 residues.

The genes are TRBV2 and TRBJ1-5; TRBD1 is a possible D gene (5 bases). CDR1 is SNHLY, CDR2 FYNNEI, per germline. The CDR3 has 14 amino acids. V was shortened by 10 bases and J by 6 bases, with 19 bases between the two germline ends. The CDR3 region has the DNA TGTGCCACTCAAAGGGAGGGGAAAGCTCAGCCCCAGCATTTT. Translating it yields CATQREGKAQPQHF.

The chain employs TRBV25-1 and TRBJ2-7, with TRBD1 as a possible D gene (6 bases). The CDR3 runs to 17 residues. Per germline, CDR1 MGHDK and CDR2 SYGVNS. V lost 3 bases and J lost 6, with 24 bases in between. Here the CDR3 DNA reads TGTGCCAGCAGTGATGAAAGAGGGGGAACCCCTCTCGGCGAGCAGTACTTC. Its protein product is CASSDERGGTPLGEQYF.

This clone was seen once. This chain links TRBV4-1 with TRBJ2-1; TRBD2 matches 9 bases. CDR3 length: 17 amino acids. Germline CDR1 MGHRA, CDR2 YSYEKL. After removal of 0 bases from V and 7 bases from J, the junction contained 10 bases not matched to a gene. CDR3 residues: CASSQDVPSGVGNEQFF. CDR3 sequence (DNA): TGCGCCAGCAGCCAAGATGTCCCTAGCGGGGTCGGAAATGAGCAGTTCTTC.

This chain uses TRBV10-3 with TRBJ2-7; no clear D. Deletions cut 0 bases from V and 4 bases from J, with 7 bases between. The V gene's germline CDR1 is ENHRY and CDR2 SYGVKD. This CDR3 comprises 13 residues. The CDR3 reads CAISESASYEQYF. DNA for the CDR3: TGTGCCATCAGTGAGTCGGCGTCGTACGAGCAGTACTTC.

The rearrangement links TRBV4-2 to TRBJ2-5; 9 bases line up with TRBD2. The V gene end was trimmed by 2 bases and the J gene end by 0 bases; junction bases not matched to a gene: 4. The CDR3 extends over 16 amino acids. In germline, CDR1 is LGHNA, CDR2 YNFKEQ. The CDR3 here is CASSQPPSGDQETQYF. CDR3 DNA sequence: TGTGCCAGCAGCCAACCACCTAGCGGGGACCAAGAGACCCAGTACTTC.

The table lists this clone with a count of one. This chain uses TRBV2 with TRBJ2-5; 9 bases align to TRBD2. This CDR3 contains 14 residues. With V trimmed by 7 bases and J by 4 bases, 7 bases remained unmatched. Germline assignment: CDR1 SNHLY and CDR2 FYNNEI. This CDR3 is CASKGGRASETQYF. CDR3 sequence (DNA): TGTGCCAGCAAGGGCGGGAGGGCCTCAGAGACCCAGTACTTC. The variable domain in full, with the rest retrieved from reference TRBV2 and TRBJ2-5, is EPEVTQTPSHQVTQMGQEVILRCVPISNHLYFYWYRQILGQKVEFLVSFYNNEISEKSEIFDDQFSVERPDGSNFTLKIRSTKLEDSAMYFCASKGGRASETQYFGPGTRLLVL.

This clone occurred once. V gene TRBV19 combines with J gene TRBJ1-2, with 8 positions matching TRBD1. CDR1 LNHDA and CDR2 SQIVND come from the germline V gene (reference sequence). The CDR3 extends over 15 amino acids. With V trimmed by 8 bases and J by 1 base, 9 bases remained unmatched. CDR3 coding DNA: TGTGCCAGTCGGAACAGGGGGGAGTATAACTATGGCTACACCTTC. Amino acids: CASRNRGEYNYGYTF.

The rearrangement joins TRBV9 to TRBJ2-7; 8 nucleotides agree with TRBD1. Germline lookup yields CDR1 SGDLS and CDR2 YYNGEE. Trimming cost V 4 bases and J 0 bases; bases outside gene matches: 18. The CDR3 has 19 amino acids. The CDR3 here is CASSPRTGRRPGYSYEQYF. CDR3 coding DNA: TGTGCCAGCAGCCCCCGGACAGGGAGGAGGCCAGGATACTCCTACGAGCAGTACTTC.

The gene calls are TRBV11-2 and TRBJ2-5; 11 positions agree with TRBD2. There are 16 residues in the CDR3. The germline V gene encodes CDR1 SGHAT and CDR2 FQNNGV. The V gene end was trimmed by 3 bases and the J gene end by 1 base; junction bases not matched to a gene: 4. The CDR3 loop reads CASSFTSGSGQETQYF. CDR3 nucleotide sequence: TGTGCCAGCAGCTTCACTAGCGGGAGTGGCCAAGAGACCCAGTACTTC.

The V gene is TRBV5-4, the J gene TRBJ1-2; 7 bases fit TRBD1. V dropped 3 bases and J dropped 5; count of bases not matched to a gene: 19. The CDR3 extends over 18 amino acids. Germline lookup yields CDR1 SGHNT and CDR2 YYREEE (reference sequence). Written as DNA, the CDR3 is TGTGCCAGCAGCTCCGGGACAGTCCGTCAGGGGAAAAATTATGGCTACACCTTC. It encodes CASSSGTVRQGKNYGYTF. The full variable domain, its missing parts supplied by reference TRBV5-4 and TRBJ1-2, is ETGVTQSPTHLIKTRGQQVTLRCSSQSGHNTVSWYQQALGQGPQFIFQYYREEENGRGNFPPRFSGLQFPNYSSELNVNALELDDSALYLCASSSGTVRQGKNYGYTFGSGTRLTVV.

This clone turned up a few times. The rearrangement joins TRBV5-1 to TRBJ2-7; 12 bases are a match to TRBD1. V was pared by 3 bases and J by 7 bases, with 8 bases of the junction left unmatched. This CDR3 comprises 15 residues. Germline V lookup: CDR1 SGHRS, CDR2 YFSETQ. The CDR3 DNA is TGCGCCAGCAGCTACCGGGACAGGGGGCAGGGGGAGCAGTACTTC. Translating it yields CASSYRDRGQGEQYF.

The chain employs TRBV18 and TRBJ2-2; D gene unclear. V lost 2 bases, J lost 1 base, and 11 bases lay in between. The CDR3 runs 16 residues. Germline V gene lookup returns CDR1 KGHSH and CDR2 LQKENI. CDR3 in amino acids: CASSPRATGNTGELFF. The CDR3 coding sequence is TGTGCCAGCTCACCAAGGGCCACGGGGAACACCGGGGAGCTGTTTTTT.

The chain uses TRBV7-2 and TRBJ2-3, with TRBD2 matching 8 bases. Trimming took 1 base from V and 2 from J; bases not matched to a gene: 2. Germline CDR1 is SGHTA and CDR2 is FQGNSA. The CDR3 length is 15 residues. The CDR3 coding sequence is TGTGCCAGCAGCTTAGGTAGCGGGGTCACAGATACGCAGTATTTT. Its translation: CASSLGSGVTDTQYF.

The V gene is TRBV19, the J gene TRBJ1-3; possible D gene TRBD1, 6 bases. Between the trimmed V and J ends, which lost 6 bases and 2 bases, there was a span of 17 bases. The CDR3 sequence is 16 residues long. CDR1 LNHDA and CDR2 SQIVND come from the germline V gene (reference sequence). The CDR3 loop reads CASSPFTGGTGNTIYF. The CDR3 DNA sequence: TGTGCCAGTAGCCCCTTCACGGGGGGCACTGGAAACACCATATATTTT.

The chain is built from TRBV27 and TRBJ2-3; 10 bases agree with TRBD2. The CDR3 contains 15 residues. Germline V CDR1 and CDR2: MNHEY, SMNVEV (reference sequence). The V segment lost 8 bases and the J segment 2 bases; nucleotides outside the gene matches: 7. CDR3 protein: CASFPLAGPTDTQYF. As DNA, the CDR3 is TGTGCCAGCTTTCCACTAGCGGGACCCACAGATACGCAGTATTTT.

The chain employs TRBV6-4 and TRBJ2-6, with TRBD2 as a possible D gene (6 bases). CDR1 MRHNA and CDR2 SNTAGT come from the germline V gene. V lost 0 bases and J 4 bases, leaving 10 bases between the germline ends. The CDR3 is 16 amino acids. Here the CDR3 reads CASSDSLATGANVLTF. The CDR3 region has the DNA TGTGCCAGCAGTGACTCCCTAGCGACCGGGGCCAACGTCCTGACTTTC.

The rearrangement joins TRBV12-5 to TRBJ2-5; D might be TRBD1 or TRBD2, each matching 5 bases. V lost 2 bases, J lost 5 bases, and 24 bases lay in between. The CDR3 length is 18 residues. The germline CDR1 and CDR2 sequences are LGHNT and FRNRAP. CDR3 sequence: CASGLTRDGEAFGETQYF. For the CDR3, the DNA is TGTGCTAGTGGTTTGACCCGGGACGGGGAAGCTTTTGGGGAGACCCAGTACTTC.

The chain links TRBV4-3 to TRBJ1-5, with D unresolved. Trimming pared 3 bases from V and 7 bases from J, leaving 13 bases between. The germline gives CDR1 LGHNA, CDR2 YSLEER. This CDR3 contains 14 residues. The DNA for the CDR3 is TGCGCCAGCAGCCAGGCATTGGCGAACCAGCCCCAGCATTTT. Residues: CASSQALANQPQHF.